These 10 T cell receptor beta chains originate from one sample sequenced in a study of T cell responses to AZD1222 COVID-19 vaccine. Assay: immunoSEQ multiplex PCR; the TCRdb copy retains only in-frame clones and omits some. The table records 90,000 to 120,000 clones, approximately 90% of them present only once. The specimen was peripheral blood, collected 28 days after the second AZD1222 dose. Receptors originate from an adult who received the AZD1222 COVID-19 vaccine.

This chain uses TRBV19 with TRBJ2-1, with 7 bases identical to TRBD2. The CDR3 extends over 15 amino acids. The V and J ends lost 6 bases and 7 bases, in that order; junction bases with no gene match: 12. CDR1 and CDR2 (germline): LNHDA, SQIVND (reference sequence). The CDR3 DNA reads TGTGCCAGTAGGATCGAAGCGGGATGGGGAAATGAGCAGTTCTTC. Its protein is CASRIEAGWGNEQFF.

The CDR3 protein is CASSQQGTDTQYF. The CDR3 DNA sequence: TGCGCCAGCAGCCAGCAGGGTACAGATACGCAGTATTTT. This sequence joins TRBV4-1 and TRBJ2-3; weak D call: TRBD1 (5 bases). Trimming took off 3 bases at V and 3 bases at J, with 7 bases between the two ends. CDR1 is MGHRA and CDR2 is YSYEKL in the germline V gene. CDR3 length: 13 residues.

J is TRBJ2-7 and V is TRBV21-1; no DNA check was done on the table's D call, TRBD2. TRBV21-1 is reported as a pseudogene. There are 15 residues in the CDR3. For the CDR3, the DNA is TGTGCCAGCAGCAAAGTCGGCCTAGCGGGGTACGAGCAGTACTTC. Translation: CASSKVGLAGYEQYF.

This chain connects TRBV30 to TRBJ2-3; D tentatively reads TRBD1 or TRBD2 (5 bases each). The CDR3 is made up of 12 amino acids. Per the germline V gene, CDR1 is GTSNPN and CDR2 is SVGIG (reference sequence). V was shortened by 4 bases and J by 4 bases, with 9 bases between the two germline ends. The CDR3 nucleotides are TGTGCCTGGACGAGGGGCGCAGATACGCAGTATTTT. Its translation is CAWTRGADTQYF.

This clone was picked up one time. This sequence joins TRBV7-9 and TRBJ1-2; D gene uncertain. Looked up from germline, CDR1 is SEHNR and CDR2 is FQNEAQ (reference sequence). This CDR3 has 14 amino acids. With 5 bases removed from V and 7 bases from J, the gap between germline ends came to 17 bases. The CDR3 DNA reads TGTGCCAGCAGCGATAAACAAGAAACGTCTGGCTACACCTTC. It is translated as CASSDKQETSGYTF.

The chain couples TRBV6-1 to TRBJ1-6, with D perhaps TRBD1 (5 bases). The ends were cut back, 0 bases at V and 0 bases at J, with 12 bases in the middle. This CDR3 is 18 amino acids long. CDR1 is MNHNS and CDR2 is SASEGT in the germline V gene. CDR3 amino acids: CASSEAWDYSSYNSPLHF. The CDR3, as DNA: TGTGCCAGCAGTGAAGCGTGGGACTATAGCTCCTATAATTCACCCCTCCACTTT.

The rearrangement links TRBV7-2 to TRBJ2-2; 7 bases match TRBD1. V was pared by 6 bases and J by 3 bases, with 7 bases of the junction left unmatched. Germline V lookup: CDR1 SGHTA, CDR2 FQGNSA. The CDR3 extends over 15 amino acids. CDR3 nucleotide sequence: TGTGCCAGCAGTAGACAGGGCAGCGACACCGGGGAGCTGTTTTTT. It specifies CASSRQGSDTGELFF.

The rearrangement links TRBV19 to TRBJ1-5; 7 nucleotides line up with TRBD1. This CDR3 contains 15 residues. Germline CDR1 reads LNHDA; CDR2 reads SQIVND (reference sequence). V dropped 7 bases and J dropped 5; count of bases not matched to a gene: 11. The CDR3 loop is CASKGGGQAYQPQHF. The DNA for the CDR3 is TGTGCCAGTAAGGGGGGCGGACAGGCCTATCAGCCCCAGCATTTT.

This clone was seen a single time. V usage is TRBV30 and J usage is TRBJ2-3; TRBD1 matches 8 bases. CDR3 length equals 14 residues. CDR1 and CDR2 (germline): GTSNPN, SVGIG (reference sequence). V dropped 3 bases and J dropped 3; count of bases not matched to a gene: 5. The CDR3 reads CAWRGQARTDTQYF. In DNA form, the CDR3 reads TGTGCCTGGAGGGGACAGGCCCGTACAGATACGCAGTATTTT.

The chain joins TRBV11-2 to TRBJ2-7; TRBD2 matches at 8 bases. Germline V lookup: CDR1 SGHAT, CDR2 FQNNGV. V trimming: 5 bases; J trimming: 4 bases; junction bases outside the gene matches: 10. The CDR3 sequence is 15 residues long. CDR3 nucleotide sequence: TGTGCCAGCAGCGAACAAACGGGGGGGCCTTACGAGCAGTACTTC. This encodes CASSEQTGGPYEQYF.